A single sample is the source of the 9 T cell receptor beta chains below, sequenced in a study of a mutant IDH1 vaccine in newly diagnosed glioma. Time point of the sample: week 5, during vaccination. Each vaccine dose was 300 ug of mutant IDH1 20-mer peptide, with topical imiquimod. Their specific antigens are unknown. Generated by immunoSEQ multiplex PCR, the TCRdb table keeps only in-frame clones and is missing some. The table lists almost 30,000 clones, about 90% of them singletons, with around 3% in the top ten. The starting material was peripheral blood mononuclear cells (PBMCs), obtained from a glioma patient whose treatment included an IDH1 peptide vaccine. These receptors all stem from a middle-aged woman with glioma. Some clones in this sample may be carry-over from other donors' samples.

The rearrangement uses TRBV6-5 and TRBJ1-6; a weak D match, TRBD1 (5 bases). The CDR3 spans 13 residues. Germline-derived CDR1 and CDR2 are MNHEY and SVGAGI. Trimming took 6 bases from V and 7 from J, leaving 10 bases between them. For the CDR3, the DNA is TGTGCCAGCAGGACGGGACTAAATTCACCCCTCCACTTT. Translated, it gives CASRTGLNSPLHF.

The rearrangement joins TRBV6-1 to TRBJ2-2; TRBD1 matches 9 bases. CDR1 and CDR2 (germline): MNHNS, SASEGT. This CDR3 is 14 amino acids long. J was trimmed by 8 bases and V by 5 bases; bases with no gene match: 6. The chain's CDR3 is CASSHRDRAGELFF. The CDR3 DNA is TGTGCCAGCAGTCACCGGGACAGGGCTGGGGAGCTGTTTTTT.

The DNA of the CDR3 is TGTGCCAGCAGCTCGAAACAAGAGACCCAGTACTTC. This codes for CASSSKQETQYF. The V and J genes are TRBV6-5 and TRBJ2-5; D ambiguous. Between the trimmed V and J ends, which lost 6 bases and 2 bases, there was a span of 7 bases. The CDR3 totals 12 residues. Germline V gene data show CDR1 as MNHEY and CDR2 as SVGAGI.

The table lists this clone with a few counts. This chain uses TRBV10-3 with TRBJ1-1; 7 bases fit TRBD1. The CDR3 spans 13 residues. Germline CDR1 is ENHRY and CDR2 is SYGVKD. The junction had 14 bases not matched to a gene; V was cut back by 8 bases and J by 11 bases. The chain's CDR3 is CAISRESQGSAFF. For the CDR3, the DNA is TGTGCCATCTCCCGTGAGTCACAGGGGTCGGCTTTCTTT.

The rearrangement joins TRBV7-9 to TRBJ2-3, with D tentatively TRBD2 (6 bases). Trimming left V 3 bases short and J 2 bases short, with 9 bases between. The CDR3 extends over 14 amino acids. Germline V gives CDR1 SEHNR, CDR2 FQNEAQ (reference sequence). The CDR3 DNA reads TGTGCCAGCAGCTTGGGGGGTCTCACAGATACGCAGTATTTT. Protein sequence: CASSLGGLTDTQYF. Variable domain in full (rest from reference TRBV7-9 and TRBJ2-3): DTGVSQNPRHKITKRGQNVTFRCDPISEHNRLYWYRQTLGQGPEFLTYFQNEAQLEKSRLLSDRFSAERPKGSFSTLEIQRTEQGDSAMYLCASSLGGLTDTQYFGPGTRLTVL.

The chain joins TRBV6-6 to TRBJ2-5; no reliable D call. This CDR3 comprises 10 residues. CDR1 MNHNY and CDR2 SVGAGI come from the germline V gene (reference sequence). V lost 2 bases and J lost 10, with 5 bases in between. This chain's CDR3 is CASSYGDQYF. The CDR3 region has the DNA TGTGCCAGCAGTTACGGGGACCAGTACTTC.

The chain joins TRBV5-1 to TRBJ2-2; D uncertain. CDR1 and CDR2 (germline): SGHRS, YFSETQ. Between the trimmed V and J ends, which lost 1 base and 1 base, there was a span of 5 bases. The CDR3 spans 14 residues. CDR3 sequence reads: CASSLIENTGELFF. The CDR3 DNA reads TGCGCCAGCAGCTTGATTGAGAACACCGGGGAGCTGTTTTTT.

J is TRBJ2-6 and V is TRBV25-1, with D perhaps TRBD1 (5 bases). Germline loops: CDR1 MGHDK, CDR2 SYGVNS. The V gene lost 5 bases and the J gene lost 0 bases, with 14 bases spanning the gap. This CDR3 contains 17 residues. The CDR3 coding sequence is TGTGCCAGCAGTTTTACAGGCTCCAACTCTGGGGCCAACGTCCTGACTTTC. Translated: CASSFTGSNSGANVLTF.

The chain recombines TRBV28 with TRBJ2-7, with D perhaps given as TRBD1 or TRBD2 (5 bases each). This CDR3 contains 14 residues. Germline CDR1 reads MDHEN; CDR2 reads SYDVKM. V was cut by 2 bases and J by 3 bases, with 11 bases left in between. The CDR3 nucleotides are TGTGCCAGCAGTTTACGGGGACCGCTCTACGAGCAGTACTTC. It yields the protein CASSLRGPLYEQYF.